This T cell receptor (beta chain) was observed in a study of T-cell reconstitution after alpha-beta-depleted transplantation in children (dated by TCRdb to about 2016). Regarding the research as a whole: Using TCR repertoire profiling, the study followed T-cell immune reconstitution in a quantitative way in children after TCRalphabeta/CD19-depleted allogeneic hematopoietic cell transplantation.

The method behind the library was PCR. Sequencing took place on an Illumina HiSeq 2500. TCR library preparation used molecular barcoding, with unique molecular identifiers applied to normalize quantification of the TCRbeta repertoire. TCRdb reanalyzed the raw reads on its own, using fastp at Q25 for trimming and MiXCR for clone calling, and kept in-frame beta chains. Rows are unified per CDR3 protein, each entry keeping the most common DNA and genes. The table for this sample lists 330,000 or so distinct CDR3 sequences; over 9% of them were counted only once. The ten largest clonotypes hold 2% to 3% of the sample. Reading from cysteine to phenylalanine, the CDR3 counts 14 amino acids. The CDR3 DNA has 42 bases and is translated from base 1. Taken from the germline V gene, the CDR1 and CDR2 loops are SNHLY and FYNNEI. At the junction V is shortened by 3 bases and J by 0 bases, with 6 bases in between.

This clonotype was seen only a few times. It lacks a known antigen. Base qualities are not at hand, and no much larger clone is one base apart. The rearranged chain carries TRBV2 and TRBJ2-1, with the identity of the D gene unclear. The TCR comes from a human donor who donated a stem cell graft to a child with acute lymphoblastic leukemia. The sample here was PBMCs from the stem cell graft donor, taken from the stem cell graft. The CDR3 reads CASSDQSSYNEQFF. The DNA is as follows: TGTGCCAGCAGTGACCAAAGCTCCTACAATGAGCAGTTCTTC.